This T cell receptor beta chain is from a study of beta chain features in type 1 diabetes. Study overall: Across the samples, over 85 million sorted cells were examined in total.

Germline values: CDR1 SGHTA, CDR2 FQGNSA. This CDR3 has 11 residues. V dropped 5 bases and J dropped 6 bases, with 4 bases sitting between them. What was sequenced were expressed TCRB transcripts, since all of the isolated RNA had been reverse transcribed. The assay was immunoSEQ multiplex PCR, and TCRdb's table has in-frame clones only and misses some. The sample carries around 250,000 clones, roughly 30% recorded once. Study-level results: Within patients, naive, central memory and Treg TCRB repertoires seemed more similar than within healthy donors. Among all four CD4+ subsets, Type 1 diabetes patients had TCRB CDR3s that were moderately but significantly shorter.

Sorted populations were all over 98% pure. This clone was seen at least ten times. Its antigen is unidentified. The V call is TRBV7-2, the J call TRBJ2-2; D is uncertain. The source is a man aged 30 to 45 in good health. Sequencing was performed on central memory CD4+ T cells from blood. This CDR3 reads CASSLPGELFF. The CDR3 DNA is TGTGCCAGCAGCCTCCCCGGGGAGCTGTTTTTT.